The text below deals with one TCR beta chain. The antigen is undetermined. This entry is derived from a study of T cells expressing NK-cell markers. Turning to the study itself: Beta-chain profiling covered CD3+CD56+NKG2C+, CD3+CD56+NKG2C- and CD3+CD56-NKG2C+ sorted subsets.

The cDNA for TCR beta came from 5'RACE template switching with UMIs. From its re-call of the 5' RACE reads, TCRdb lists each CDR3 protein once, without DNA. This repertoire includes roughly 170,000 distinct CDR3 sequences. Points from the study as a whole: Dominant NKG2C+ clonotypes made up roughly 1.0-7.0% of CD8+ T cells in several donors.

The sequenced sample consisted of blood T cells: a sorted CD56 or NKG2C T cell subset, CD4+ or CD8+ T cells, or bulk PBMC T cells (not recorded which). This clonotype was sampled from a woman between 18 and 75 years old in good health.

The CDR3 reads CSARPTGNTGELFF. The genes are TRBV20-1 and TRBJ2-2; TCRdb's D call, TRBD1, is unchecked because there is no DNA. Germline V gene lookup returns CDR1 DFQATT and CDR2 SNEGSKA (reference sequence). The length of the CDR3 is 14 residues.